A selection of T cell receptor beta chains follows, all from one sample in a study of blood T cell repertoires in COVID-19. Sequenced by immunoSEQ multiplex PCR; TCRdb stores in-frame clones only, minus some. This table holds nearly 70,000 clones, around 90% found once. The source material was peripheral blood. Source of these receptors: a woman in her fifties or sixties with COVID-19, enrolled during active disease. Both conserved end residues are part of each CDR3. Fields, in order: D gene, CDR3 length, J gene, V gene, clone size, CDR3 protein, CDR3 DNA. D genes are given only for firm matches. The listing skips clone size in some rows; elsewhere it reads once, few, many or a size class.

. 16 TRBJ2-3 TRBV5-4 . CASSSPAGGITDTQYF TGTGCCAGCAGCTCACCCGCCGGCGGTATCACAGATACGCAGTATTTT
. 14 TRBJ2-3 TRBV5-6 . CASSFAGTPDTQYF TGTGCCAGCAGCTTCGCGGGTACTCCAGATACGCAGTATTTT
. 13 TRBJ2-5 TRBV27 once CASSRAPRETQYF TGTGCCAGCAGCCGCGCGCCGAGGGAGACCCAGTACTTC
. 15 TRBJ2-7 TRBV15 . CATSRDPHGLYEQYF TGTGCCACCAGCAGAGACCCGCATGGACTATACGAGCAGTACTTC
. 15 TRBJ2-7 TRBV13 . CASSLGARGNYEQYF TGTGCCAGCAGCTTAGGGGCGCGGGGTAACTACGAGCAGTACTTC
. 16 TRBJ2-1 TRBV9 . CASSVVGGAGGNEQFF TGTGCCAGCAGCGTAGTTGGCGGGGCCGGTGGCAATGAGCAGTTCTTC
. 13 TRBJ1-2 TRBV4-2 . CASSQDINYGYTF TGTGCCAGCAGCCAGGACATTAACTATGGCTACACCTTC
TRBD2 19 TRBJ2-3 TRBV27 once CASSPRWTSGSSSTDTQYF TGTGCCAGCAGTCCCCGTTGGACTAGCGGTTCCTCTAGCACAGATACGCAGTATTTT
TRBD1 15 TRBJ1-1 TRBV7-9 . CASRRTGGGDTEAFF TGTGCCAGCAGACGGACAGGGGGAGGGGACACTGAAGCTTTCTTT
TRBD1 15 TRBJ2-1 TRBV4-1 . CASSPRQGTHNEQFF TGCGCCAGCAGCCCCCGACAGGGAACCCACAATGAGCAGTTCTTC